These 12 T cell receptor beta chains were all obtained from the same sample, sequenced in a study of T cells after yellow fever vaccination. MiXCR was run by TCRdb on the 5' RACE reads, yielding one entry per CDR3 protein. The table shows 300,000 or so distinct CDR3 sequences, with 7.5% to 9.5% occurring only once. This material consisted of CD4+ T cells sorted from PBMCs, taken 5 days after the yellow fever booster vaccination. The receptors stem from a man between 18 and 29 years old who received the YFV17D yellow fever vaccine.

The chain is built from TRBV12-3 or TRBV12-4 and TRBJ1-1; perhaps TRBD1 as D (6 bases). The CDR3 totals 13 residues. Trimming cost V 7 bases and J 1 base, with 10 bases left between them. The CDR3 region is CASKQGWNTEAFF. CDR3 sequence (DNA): TGTGCCAGCAAACAGGGCTGGAACACTGAAGCTTTCTTT.

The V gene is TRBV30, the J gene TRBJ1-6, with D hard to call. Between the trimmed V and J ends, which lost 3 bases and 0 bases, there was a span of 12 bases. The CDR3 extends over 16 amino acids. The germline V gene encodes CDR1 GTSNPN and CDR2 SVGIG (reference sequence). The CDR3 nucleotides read TGTGCCTGGAGGAGGTCCGGGGACTCCTATAATTCACCCCTCCACTTT. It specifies CAWRRSGDSYNSPLHF. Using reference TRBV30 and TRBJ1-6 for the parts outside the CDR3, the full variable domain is SQTIHQWPATLVQPVGSPLSLECTVEGTSNPNLYWYRQAAGRGLQLLFYSVGIGQISSEVPQNLSASRPQDRQFILSSKKLLLSDSGFYLCAWRRSGDSYNSPLHFGNGTRLTVT.

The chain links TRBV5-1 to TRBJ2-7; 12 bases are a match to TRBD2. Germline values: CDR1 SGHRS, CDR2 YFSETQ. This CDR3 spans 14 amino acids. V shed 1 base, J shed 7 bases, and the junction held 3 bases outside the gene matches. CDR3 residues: CASSLSTSGGEQYF. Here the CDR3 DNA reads TGCGCCAGCAGCTTGTCCACTAGCGGGGGGGAGCAGTACTTC.

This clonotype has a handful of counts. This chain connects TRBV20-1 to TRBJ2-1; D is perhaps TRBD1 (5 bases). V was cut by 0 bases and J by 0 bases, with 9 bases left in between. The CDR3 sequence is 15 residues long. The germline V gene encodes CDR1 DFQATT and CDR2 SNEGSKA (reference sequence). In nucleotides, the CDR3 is TGCAGTGCTAGAGATCCGGACAACTCCTACAATGAGCAGTTCTTC. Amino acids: CSARDPDNSYNEQFF.

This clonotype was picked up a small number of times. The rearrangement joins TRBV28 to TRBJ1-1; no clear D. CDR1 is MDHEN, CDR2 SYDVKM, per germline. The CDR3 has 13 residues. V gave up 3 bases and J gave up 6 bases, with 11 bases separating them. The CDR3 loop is CASSFITRPEAFF. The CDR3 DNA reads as TGTGCCAGCAGTTTCATCACGCGTCCTGAAGCTTTCTTT.

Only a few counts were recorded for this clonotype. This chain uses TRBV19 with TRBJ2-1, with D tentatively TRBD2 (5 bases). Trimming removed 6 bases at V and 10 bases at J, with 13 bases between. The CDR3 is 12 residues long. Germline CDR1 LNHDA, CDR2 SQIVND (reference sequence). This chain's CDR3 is CASSGGRKEQFF. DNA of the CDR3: TGTGCCAGTAGCGGAGGACGGAAAGAGCAGTTCTTC. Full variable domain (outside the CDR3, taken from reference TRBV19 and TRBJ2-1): DGGITQSPKYLFRKEGQNVTLSCEQNLNHDAMYWYRQDPGQGLRLIYYSQIVNDFQKGDIAEGYSVSREKKESFPLTVTSAQKNPTAFYLCASSGGRKEQFFGPGTRLTVL.

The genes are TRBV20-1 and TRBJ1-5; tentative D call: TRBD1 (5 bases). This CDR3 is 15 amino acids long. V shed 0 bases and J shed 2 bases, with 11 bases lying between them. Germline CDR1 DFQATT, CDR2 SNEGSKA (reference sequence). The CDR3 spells CSARDPGGGNQPQHF. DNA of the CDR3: TGCAGTGCTAGAGACCCCGGGGGAGGCAATCAGCCCCAGCATTTT.

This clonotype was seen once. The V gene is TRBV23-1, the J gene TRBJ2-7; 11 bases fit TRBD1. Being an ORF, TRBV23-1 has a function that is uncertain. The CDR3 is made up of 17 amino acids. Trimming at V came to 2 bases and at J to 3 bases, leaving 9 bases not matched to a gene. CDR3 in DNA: TGCGCCAGCAGTCAAGTCCCCTGGACAGGGGGCAGCTACGAGCAGTACGTC. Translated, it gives CASSQVPWTGGSYEQYV.

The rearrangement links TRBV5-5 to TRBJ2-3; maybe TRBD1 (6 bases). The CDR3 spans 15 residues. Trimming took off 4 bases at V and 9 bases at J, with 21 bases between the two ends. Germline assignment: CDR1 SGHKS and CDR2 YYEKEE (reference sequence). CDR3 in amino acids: CASSEDFLRGETQYF. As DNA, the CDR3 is TGTGCCAGCAGCGAAGACTTCCTCAGGGGCGAAACGCAGTATTTT.

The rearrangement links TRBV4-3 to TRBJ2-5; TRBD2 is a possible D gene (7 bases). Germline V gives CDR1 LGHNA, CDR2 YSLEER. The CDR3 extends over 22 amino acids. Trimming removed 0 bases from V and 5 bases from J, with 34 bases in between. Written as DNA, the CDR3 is TGCGCCAGCAGCCAAGACCCACCTTCGACCGGGGGGCACCCCTTCGCCCAGGAGACCCAGTACTTC. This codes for CASSQDPPSTGGHPFAQETQYF.

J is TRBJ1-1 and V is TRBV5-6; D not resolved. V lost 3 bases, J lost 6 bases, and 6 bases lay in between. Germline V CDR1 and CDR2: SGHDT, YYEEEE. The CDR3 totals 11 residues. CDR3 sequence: CASSWAAEAFF. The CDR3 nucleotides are TGTGCCAGCAGCTGGGCAGCTGAAGCTTTCTTT. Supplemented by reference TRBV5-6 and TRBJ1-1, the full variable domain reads DAGVTQSPTHLIKTRGQQVTLRCSPKSGHDTVSWYQQALGQGPQFIFQYYEEEERQRGNFPDRFSGHQFPNYSSELNVNALLLGDSALYLCASSWAAEAFFGQGTRLTVV.

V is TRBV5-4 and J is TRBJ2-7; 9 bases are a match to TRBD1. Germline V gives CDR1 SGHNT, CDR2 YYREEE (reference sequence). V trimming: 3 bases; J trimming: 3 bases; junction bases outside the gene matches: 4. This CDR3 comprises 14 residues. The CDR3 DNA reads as TGTGCCAGCAGCTCAACAGGGGGCTTCTACGAGCAGTACTTC. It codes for CASSSTGGFYEQYF.